The following is a T cell receptor beta chain sequence with its context. Clones were read by immunoSEQ multiplex PCR, and TCRdb kept only the in-frame ones, dropping some. The repertoire consists of 640,000 or so clones, with about 90% occurring once and the leading ten covering roughly 0.0089%. This entry belongs to a study of shared T cell receptors in the human thymus. Germline values: CDR1 SGHTA, CDR2 FQGNSA. Trimming cost V 4 bases and J 7 bases; bases outside gene matches: 12. The CDR3 loop spans 15 amino acids. The same sample was also used in a study of human thymus T cells. That study adds: Donors consisted of healthy Finnish infants (having corrective surgery for congenital heart defects). Resections were taken during corrective heart surgery, and the thymus tissue came from these. An apparent bias in V and J gene usage was seen in thymic and blood repertoires.

This sequence originates from a boy younger than two with a congenital heart defect. Sequencing was carried out using thymocytes. This chain joins TRBV7-2 and TRBJ1-1; TRBD1 matches at 7 bases. Here the CDR3 DNA reads TGTGCCAGCAGCTATTCCCCCGGGACAGAAATTGAAGCTTTCTTT. This encodes CASSYSPGTEIEAFF.